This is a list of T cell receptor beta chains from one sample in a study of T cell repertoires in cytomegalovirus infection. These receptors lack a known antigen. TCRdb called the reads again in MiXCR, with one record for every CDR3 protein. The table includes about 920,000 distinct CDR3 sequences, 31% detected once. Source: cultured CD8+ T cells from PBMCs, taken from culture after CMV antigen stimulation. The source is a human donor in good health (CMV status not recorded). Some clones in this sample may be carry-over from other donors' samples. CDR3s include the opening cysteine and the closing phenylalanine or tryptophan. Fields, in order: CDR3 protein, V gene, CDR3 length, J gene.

CDR3aa: CASRPTLTTEAFF; v_gene: TRBV7-2; len: 13; j_gene: TRBJ1-1
CDR3aa: CASNRGRSSGDTEAFF; v_gene: TRBV6-2/TRBV6-3; len: 16; j_gene: TRBJ1-1
CDR3aa: CASSPRRWFNEQFF; v_gene: TRBV28; len: 14; j_gene: TRBJ2-1
CDR3aa: CATSRDYTEAFF; v_gene: TRBV15; len: 12; j_gene: TRBJ1-1
CDR3aa: CSASLVGQEYYTF; v_gene: TRBV20-1; len: 13; j_gene: TRBJ1-2
CDR3aa: CASGLGGGVYNEQFF; v_gene: TRBV12-5; len: 15; j_gene: TRBJ2-1
CDR3aa: CASSLVPGPGPHTF; v_gene: TRBV5-8; len: 14; j_gene: TRBJ1-2
CDR3aa: CASRAGDSTDTQYF; v_gene: TRBV12-3/TRBV12-4; len: 14; j_gene: TRBJ2-3
CDR3aa: CASSSPVGTGGQETQYF; v_gene: TRBV28; len: 17; j_gene: TRBJ2-5
CDR3aa: CASSKAAGRESGELFF; v_gene: TRBV7-9; len: 16; j_gene: TRBJ2-2
CDR3aa: CASSSPDGEAFF; v_gene: TRBV7-9; len: 12; j_gene: TRBJ1-1
CDR3aa: CASEGGGNEQFF; v_gene: TRBV7-6; len: 12; j_gene: TRBJ2-1
CDR3aa: CASRGLIHQPQHF; v_gene: TRBV27; len: 13; j_gene: TRBJ1-5
CDR3aa: CASSLRVPRYGYTF; v_gene: TRBV7-9; len: 14; j_gene: TRBJ1-2
CDR3aa: CASRTRQGGNEQYF; v_gene: TRBV6-5; len: 14; j_gene: TRBJ2-7
CDR3aa: CASSLEYEKLFF; v_gene: TRBV12-3/TRBV12-4; len: 12; j_gene: TRBJ1-4
CDR3aa: CSARDNARGVNNEQFF; v_gene: TRBV20-1; len: 16; j_gene: TRBJ2-1